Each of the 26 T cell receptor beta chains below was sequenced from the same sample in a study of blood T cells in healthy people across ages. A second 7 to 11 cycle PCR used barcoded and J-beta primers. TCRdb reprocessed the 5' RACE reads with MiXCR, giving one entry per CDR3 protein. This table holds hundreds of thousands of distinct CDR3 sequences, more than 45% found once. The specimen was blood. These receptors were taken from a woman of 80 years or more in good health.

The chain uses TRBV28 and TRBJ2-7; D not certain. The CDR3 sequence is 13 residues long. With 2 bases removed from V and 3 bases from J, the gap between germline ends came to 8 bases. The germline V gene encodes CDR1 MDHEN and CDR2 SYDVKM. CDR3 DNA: TGTGCCAGCAGTTTAGGGAATTTCTACGAGCAGTACTTC. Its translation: CASSLGNFYEQYF.

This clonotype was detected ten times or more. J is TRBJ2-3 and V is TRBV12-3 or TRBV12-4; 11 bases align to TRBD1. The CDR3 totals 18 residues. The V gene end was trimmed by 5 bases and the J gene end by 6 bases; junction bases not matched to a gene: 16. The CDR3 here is CASSPAHGTGGPMDTQYF. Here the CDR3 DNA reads TGTGCCAGCAGTCCTGCCCACGGGACAGGGGGTCCGATGGATACGCAGTATTTT.

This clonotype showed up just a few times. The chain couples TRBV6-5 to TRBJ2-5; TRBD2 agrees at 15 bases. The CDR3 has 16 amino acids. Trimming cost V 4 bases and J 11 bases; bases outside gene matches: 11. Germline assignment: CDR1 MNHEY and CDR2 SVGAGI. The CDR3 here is CASSFRGLAGGNEQYF. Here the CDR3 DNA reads TGTGCCAGCAGTTTCCGCGGACTAGCGGGAGGGAATGAGCAGTACTTC.

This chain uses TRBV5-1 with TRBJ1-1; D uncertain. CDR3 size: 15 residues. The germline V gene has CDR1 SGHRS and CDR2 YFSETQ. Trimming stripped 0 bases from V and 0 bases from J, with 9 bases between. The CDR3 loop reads CASSLDGFMNTEAFF. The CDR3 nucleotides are TGCGCCAGCAGCTTGGACGGGTTTATGAACACTGAAGCTTTCTTT.

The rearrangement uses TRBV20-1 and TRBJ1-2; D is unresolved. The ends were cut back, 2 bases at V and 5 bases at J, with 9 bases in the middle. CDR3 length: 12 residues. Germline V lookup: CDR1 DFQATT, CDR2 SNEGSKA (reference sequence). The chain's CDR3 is CSARKGEYGYTF. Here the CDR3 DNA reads TGCAGTGCTAGAAAGGGAGAGTATGGCTACACCTTC.

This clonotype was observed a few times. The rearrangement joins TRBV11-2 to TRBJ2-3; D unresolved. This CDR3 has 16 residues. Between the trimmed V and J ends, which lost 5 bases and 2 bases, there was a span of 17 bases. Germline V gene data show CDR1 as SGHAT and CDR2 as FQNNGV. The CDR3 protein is CASSPRPESNTDTQYF. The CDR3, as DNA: TGTGCCAGCAGCCCCCGTCCAGAATCGAACACAGATACGCAGTATTTT.

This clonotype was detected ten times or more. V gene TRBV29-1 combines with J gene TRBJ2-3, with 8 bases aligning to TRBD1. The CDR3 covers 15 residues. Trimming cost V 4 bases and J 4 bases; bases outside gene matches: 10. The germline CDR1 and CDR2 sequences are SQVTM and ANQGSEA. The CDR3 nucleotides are TGCAGCGTTGGGTCGCCGGGACAGGTGTCAGATACGCAGTATTTT. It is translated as CSVGSPGQVSDTQYF.

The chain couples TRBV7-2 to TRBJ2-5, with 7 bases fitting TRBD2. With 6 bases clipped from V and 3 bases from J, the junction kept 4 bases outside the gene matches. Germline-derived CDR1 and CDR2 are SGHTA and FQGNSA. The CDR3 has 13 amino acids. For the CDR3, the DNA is TGTGCCAGCAGTGGACTAGTAAAAGAGACCCAGTACTTC. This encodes CASSGLVKETQYF.

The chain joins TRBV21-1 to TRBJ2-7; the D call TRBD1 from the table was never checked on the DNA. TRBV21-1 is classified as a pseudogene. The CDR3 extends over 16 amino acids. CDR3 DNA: TGTGCCAGCAGCACCGGGACAGGGATCCTTTCCTACGAGCAGTACTTC. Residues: CASSTGTGILSYEQYF.

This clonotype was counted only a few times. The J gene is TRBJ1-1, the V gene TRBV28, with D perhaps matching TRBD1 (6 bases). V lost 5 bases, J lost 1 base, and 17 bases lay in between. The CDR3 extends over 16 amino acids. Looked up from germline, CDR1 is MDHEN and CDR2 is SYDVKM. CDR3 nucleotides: TGTGCCAGCAGTCTCAGGGGAAGGGGGACGAACACTGAAGCTTTCTTT. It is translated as CASSLRGRGTNTEAFF.

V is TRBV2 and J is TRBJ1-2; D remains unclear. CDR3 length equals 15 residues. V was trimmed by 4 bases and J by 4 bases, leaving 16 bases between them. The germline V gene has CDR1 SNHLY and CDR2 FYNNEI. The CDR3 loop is CASSVGAGLSYGYTF. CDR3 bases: TGTGCCAGCAGTGTCGGCGCTGGACTTAGCTATGGCTACACCTTC.

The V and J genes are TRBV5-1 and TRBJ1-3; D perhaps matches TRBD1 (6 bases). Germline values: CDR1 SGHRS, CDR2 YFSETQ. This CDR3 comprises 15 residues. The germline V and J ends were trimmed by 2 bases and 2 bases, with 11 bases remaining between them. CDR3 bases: TGCGCCAGCAGCTTTGGGGGGCACGCTGGAAACACCATATATTTT. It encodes CASSFGGHAGNTIYF.

CDR3 loop: CASSWTGGAGSPLHF. The CDR3 DNA sequence: TGTGCCAGCAGCTGGACAGGGGGCGCGGGTTCACCCCTCCACTTT. The rearrangement joins TRBV7-2 to TRBJ1-6; 11 bases line up with TRBD1. Germline CDR1 is SGHTA and CDR2 is FQGNSA. The V segment lost 4 bases and the J segment 9 bases; nucleotides outside the gene matches: 5. The CDR3 loop spans 15 amino acids.

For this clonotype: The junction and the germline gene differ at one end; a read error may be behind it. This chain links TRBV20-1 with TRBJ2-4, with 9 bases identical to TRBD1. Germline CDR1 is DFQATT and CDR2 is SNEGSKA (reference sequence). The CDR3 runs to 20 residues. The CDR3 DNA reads TGCGGTGCTAGAGTCGGACAGGGGCGGGAGCGGTGGTTAGCCAAAAACATTCAGTACTTC. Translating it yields CGARVGQGRERWLAKNIQYF.

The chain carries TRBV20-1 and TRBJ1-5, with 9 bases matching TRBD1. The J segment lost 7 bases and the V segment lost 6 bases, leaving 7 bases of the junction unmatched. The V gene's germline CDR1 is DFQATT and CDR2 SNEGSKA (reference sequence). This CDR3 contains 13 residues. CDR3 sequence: CSARTGEHQPQHF. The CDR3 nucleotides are TGCAGTGCCAGGACAGGGGAGCACCAGCCCCAGCATTTT.

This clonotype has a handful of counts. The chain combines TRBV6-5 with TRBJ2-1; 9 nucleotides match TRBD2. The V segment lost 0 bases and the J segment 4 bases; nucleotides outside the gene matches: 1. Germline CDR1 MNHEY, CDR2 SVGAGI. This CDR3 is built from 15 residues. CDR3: CASSYSSGGYNEQFF. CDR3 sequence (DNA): TGTGCCAGCAGTTACTCCAGCGGGGGGTACAATGAGCAGTTCTTC.

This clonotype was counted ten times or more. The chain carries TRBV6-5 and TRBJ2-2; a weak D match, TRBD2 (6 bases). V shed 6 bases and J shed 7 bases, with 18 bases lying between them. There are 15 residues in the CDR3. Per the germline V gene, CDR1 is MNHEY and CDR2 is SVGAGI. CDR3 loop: CASSRTLGGVGELFF. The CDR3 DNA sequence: TGTGCCAGCAGCCGGACCCTCGGGGGAGTCGGGGAGCTGTTTTTT.

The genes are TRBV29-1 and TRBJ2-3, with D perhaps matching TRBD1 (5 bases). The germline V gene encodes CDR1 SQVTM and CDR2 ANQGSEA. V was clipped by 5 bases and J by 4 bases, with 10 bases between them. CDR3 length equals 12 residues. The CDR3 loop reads CSVRAGSDTQYF. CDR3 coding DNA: TGCAGCGTTCGTGCAGGGTCAGATACGCAGTATTTT.

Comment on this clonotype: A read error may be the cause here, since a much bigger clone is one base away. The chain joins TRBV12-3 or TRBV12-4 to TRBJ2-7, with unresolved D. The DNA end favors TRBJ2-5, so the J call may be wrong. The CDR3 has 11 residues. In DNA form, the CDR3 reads TGTGCCAGCAGTCTTCTCCGGACCCAGTACTTC. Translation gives CASSLLRTQYF.

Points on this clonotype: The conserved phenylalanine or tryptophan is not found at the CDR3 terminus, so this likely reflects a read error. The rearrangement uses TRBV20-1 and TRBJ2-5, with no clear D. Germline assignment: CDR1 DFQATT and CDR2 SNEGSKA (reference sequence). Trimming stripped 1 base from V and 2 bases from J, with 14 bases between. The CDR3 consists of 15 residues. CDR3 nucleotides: TGCAGTGCTAGAGGGTCAAGGACCCAACAAGAGACCCAGTACTTG. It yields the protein CSARGSRTQQETQYL.

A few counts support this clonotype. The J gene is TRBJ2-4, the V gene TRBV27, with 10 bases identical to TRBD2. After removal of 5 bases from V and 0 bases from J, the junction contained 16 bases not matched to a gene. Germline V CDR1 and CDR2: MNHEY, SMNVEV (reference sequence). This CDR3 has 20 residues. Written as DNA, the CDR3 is TGTGCCAGCAGTCCCTTTTCCCTTTGGACTAGCGGACTAGCCAAAAACATTCAGTACTTC. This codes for CASSPFSLWTSGLAKNIQYF.

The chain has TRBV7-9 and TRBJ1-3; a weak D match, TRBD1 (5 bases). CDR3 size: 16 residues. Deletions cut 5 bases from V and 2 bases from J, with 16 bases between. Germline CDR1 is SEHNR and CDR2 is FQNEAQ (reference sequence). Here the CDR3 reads CASSIRRGTAGNTIYF. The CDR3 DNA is TGTGCCAGCAGCATCAGAAGAGGGACCGCTGGAAACACCATATATTTT.

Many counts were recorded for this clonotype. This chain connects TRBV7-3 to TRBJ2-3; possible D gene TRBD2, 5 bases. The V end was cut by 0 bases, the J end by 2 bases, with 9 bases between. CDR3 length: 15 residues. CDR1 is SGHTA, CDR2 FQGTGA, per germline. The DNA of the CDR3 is TGTGCCAGCAGCTTAACGGGGAGTACCACAGATACGCAGTATTTT. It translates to CASSLTGSTTDTQYF. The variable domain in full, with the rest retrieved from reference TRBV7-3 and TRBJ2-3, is GAGVSQTPSNKVTEKGKYVELRCDPISGHTALYWYRQSLGQGPEFLIYFQGTGAADDSGLPNDRFFAVRPEGSVSTLKIQRTERGDSAVYLCASSLTGSTTDTQYFGPGTRLTVL.

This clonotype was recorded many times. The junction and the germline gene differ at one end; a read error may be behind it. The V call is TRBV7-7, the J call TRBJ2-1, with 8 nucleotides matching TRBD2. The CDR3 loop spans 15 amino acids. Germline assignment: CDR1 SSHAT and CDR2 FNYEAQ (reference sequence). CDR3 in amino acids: CASSLADRGGGEQFF. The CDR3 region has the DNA TGTGCTAGCAGCTTAGCGGATCGGGGGGGGGGCGAGCAGTTCTTC. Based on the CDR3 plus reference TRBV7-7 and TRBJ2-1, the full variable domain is GAGVSQSPRYKVTKRGQDVTLRCDPISSHATLYWYQQALGQGPEFLTYFNYEAQPDKSGLPSDRFSAERPEGSISTLTIQRTEQRDSAMYRCASSLADRGGGEQFFGPGTRLTVL.

CDR3 sequence (DNA): TGTGCCAGCAGTTACGATTCAGGGGGCGTATATGGCTACACCTTC. Translating gives CASSYDSGGVYGYTF. The V gene is TRBV7-2, the J gene TRBJ1-2; TRBD1 matches at 8 bases. Germline-derived CDR1 and CDR2 are SGHTA and FQGNSA. CDR3 length: 15 residues. V shed 6 bases and J 5 bases; nucleotides not matched to a gene: 11.

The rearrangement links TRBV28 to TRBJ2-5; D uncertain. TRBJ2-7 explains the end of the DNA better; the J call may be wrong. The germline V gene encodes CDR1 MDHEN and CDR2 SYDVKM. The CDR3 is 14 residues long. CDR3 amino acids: CASSPPDKTYEQYF. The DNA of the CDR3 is TGTGCCAGCAGCCCACCCGACAAGACCTACGAGCAGTACTTC.